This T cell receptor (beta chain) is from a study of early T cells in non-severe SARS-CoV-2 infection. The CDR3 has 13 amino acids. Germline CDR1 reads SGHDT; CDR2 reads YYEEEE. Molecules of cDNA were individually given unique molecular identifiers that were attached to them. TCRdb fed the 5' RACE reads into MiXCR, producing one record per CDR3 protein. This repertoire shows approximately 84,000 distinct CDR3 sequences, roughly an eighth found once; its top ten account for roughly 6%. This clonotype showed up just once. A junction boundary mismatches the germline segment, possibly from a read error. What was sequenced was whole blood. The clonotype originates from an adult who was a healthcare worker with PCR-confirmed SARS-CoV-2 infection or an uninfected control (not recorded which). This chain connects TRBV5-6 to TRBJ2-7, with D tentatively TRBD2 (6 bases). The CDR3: CTSSPGTLYEQYF. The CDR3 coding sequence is TGTACCAGCAGCCCAGGGACTCTCTACGAGCAGTACTTC. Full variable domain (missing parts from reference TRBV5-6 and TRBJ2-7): DAGVTQSPTHLIKTRGQQVTLRCSPKSGHDTVSWYQQALGQGPQFIFQYYEEEERQRGNFPDRFSGHQFPNYSSELNVNALLLGDSALYLCTSSPGTLYEQYFGPGTRLTVT.